This T cell receptor (beta chain) was found in a study of identical twins. Study findings and constraints: Insertions were fewer in abundant cord blood beta clonotypes, whereas memory repertoires showed none of this pattern.

Points on this clonotype: Its antigen is not known.

TCRdb processed the 5' RACE reads anew with MiXCR; each CDR3 protein has one entry. This table holds some 900,000 distinct CDR3 sequences, 10% to 15% found once. The same sample was also studied in work on yellow fever vaccine responses in identical twins.

Sequenced material: PBMCs. The sequence came from a woman between 18 and 29 years old in good health.

The CDR3 loop is CASSEQGLSYNEQFF. The CDR3 nucleotides read TGTGCCAGCAGCGAACAGGGGCTCTCCTACAATGAGCAGTTCTTC. The gene calls are TRBV9 and TRBJ2-1; 7 nucleotides agree with TRBD1. Trimming took 3 bases from V and 0 from J; bases not matched to a gene: 3. CDR3 length: 15 residues. Germline CDR1 reads SGDLS; CDR2 reads YYNGEE.